The 27 T cell receptor beta chains below were found in one sample sequenced in a study of blood T cell repertoires in COVID-19. Method: immunoSEQ multiplex PCR; TCRdb's copy keeps in-frame clones and lacks some. The table includes 300,000 to 400,000 clones, over 70% detected once. The sequenced sample was PBMCs or T cells enriched from blood (not recorded which). These receptors all come from a man aged 25 to 40 who had recovered from COVID-19.

CDR3 in amino acids: CASSTKTDRSGGYTF. The CDR3 DNA is TGTGCCAGCAGTACTAAGACAGACAGGTCGGGCGGCTACACCTTC. The chain joins TRBV2 to TRBJ1-2, with a weak D call TRBD1 (6 bases). The CDR3 is made up of 15 amino acids. V lost 5 bases to trimming and J lost 8 bases, with 21 bases between them. From germline, CDR1 is SNHLY and CDR2 FYNNEI.

For this clone: Other DNA variants within this sample encode the same CDR3. The genes are TRBV18 and TRBJ2-7; D not certain. This CDR3 is 12 amino acids long. The V gene's germline CDR1 is KGHSH and CDR2 LQKENI. The V gene lost 6 bases and the J gene lost 1 base, with 7 bases spanning the gap. Here the CDR3 reads CASSPGSYEQYF. The CDR3, as DNA: TGTGCCAGCTCTCCCGGTTCCTACGAGCAGTACTTC.

The CDR3 loop reads CASSSTGLSYNEQFF. CDR3 nucleotides: TGTGCCAGCAGTTCCACGGGACTCTCCTACAATGAGCAGTTCTTC. The chain is built from TRBV3-1 (or the pseudogene TRBV3-2) and TRBJ2-1, with D possibly being TRBD2 (6 bases). Germline V gene lookup returns CDR1 LGHDT and CDR2 YNNKEL (reference sequence). Trimming removed 6 bases from V and 0 bases from J, with 12 bases in between. CDR3 length: 15 residues.

This chain links TRBV7-9 with TRBJ1-2; TRBD1 agrees at 7 bases. With 5 bases clipped from V and 4 bases from J, the junction kept 4 bases outside the gene matches. Looked up from germline, CDR1 is SEHNR and CDR2 is FQNEAQ (reference sequence). This CDR3 region has 13 residues. In DNA, the CDR3 is TGTGCCAGCAGCCAGGGGGGAGGCTATGGCTACACCTTC. Its protein is CASSQGGGYGYTF.

The V call is TRBV2, the J call TRBJ2-7; 8 bases line up with TRBD1. This CDR3 region has 16 residues. With V trimmed by 1 base and J by 3 bases, 8 bases remained unmatched. CDR1 and CDR2 from the germline V gene are SNHLY and FYNNEI. The DNA for the CDR3 is TGTGCCAGCAGTGAAGAGGGGACAGGAAGATACTACGAGCAGTACTTC. Translating gives CASSEEGTGRYYEQYF.

The rearrangement uses TRBV7-2 and TRBJ2-3, with 9 nucleotides matching TRBD2. This CDR3 is built from 16 residues. V dropped 1 base and J dropped 8; count of bases not matched to a gene: 10. The germline V gene has CDR1 SGHTA and CDR2 FQGNSA. For the CDR3, the DNA is TGTGCCAGCAGCTTAGTTCGCGGGGGGGCTTCGGGTACGCAGTATTTT. It specifies CASSLVRGGASGTQYF.

The rearrangement uses TRBV2 and TRBJ2-1; 7 bases are shared with TRBD1. Looked up from germline, CDR1 is SNHLY and CDR2 is FYNNEI. With 3 bases clipped from V and 9 bases from J, the junction kept 5 bases outside the gene matches. There are 13 residues in the CDR3. CDR3 loop: CASSDQGVVEQFF. The CDR3 DNA reads as TGTGCCAGCAGTGACCAGGGGGTCGTTGAGCAGTTCTTC.

The chain carries TRBV28 and TRBJ1-1, with 7 positions matching TRBD1. The junction had 6 bases not matched to a gene; V was cut back by 6 bases and J by 5 bases. The CDR3 has 13 amino acids. Germline CDR1 and CDR2: MDHEN and SYDVKM. CDR3 nucleotide sequence: TGTGCCAGCAGGTTGACAGGGCGTACTGAAGCTTTCTTT. It yields the protein CASRLTGRTEAFF.

The chain recombines TRBV3-1 (or the pseudogene TRBV3-2) with TRBJ2-5; 9 bases map to TRBD2. This CDR3 is 18 amino acids long. J lost 4 bases, V lost 6 bases, and 18 bases had no gene match. Germline V CDR1 and CDR2: LGHDT, YNNKEL (reference sequence). The CDR3, as DNA: TGTGCCAGCAGTCCCGGACTAGGCGGGGGGGCAGCGGGAGAGACCCAGTACTTC. Translated, it gives CASSPGLGGGAAGETQYF.

This clone has a single count. The rearrangement links TRBV19 to TRBJ1-6; D unclear. The germline V gene has CDR1 LNHDA and CDR2 SQIVND (reference sequence). The CDR3 totals 15 residues. The V and J ends lost 6 bases and 3 bases respectively, with 12 bases between them. The CDR3 loop is CASRSRIIYNSPLHF. CDR3 DNA sequence: TGTGCCAGTAGATCTCGTATTATCTATAATTCACCCCTCCACTTT.

The chain has TRBV19 and TRBJ1-1; unclear D gene. Trimming cost V 10 bases and J 3 bases, with 12 bases left between them. Germline V gene data show CDR1 as LNHDA and CDR2 as SQIVND (reference sequence). The CDR3 runs 12 residues. The CDR3 DNA is TGTGCCACCAAGACGGGTCACACTGAAGCTTTCTTT. Translated: CATKTGHTEAFF.

The chain uses TRBV30 and TRBJ1-2; the match to TRBD1 covers 8 bases. In germline, CDR1 is GTSNPN, CDR2 SVGIG (reference sequence). The CDR3 spans 13 residues. Germline trimming cut 4 bases from V and 4 bases from J; bases unmatched to any gene: 5. The CDR3 DNA reads TGTGCCTGGACCAGGACAGGGAGCTATGGCTACACCTTC. Protein product: CAWTRTGSYGYTF.

The chain is built from TRBV27 and TRBJ2-1, with D possibly TRBD1 on 5 matching bases. The V gene lost 7 bases and the J gene lost 5 bases, with 21 bases spanning the gap. CDR1 and CDR2 from the germline V gene are MNHEY and SMNVEV (reference sequence). The CDR3 runs 16 residues. Written as DNA, the CDR3 is TGTGCCAGCAAAACTACGCCAAGGGGAAGGAACAATGAGCAGTTCTTC. Its translation is CASKTTPRGRNNEQFF.

This clone appeared once. The chain couples TRBV7-9 to TRBJ2-5; D not resolved. CDR3 length equals 13 residues. The V gene's germline CDR1 is SEHNR and CDR2 FQNEAQ (reference sequence). The V gene lost 2 bases and the J gene lost 4 bases, with 8 bases spanning the gap. CDR3 coding DNA: TGTGCCAGCAGCTTACCCCTTAGAGAGACCCAGTACTTC. It is translated as CASSLPLRETQYF.

The chain joins TRBV27 to TRBJ1-5; TRBD1 matches at 7 bases. With 6 bases clipped from V and 5 bases from J, the junction kept 1 base outside the gene matches. Germline V CDR1 and CDR2: MNHEY, SMNVEV (reference sequence). CDR3 length equals 12 residues. CDR3 protein: CASSDRDQPQHF. CDR3 in DNA: TGTGCCAGCAGCGACAGGGATCAGCCCCAGCATTTT.

V is TRBV5-1 and J is TRBJ2-7; TRBD1 agrees at 8 bases. The CDR3 spans 13 residues. Germline CDR1 is SGHRS and CDR2 is YFSETQ. After removal of 3 bases from V and 3 bases from J, the junction contained 2 bases not matched to a gene. The CDR3 is CASSWTGIYEQYF. The CDR3 DNA reads TGCGCCAGCAGCTGGACAGGGATCTACGAGCAGTACTTC.

The rearrangement uses TRBV6-5 and TRBJ1-2, with 7 bases identical to TRBD1. This CDR3 has 12 amino acids. Germline CDR1 reads MNHEY; CDR2 reads SVGAGI. V lost 2 bases and J lost 7; bases outside the gene matches: 1. CDR3 bases: TGTGCCAGCAGTTACACAGGGGCTGGCTACACCTTC. Translated: CASSYTGAGYTF.

The chain links TRBV28 to TRBJ1-1; D possibly corresponds to TRBD1 (6 bases). V was trimmed by 1 base and J by 4 bases, leaving 13 bases between them. Germline V lookup: CDR1 MDHEN, CDR2 SYDVKM. The CDR3 is made up of 15 amino acids. The CDR3 loop is CASSLSLTGVTEAFF. The CDR3 nucleotides read TGTGCCAGCAGTTTATCCCTGACAGGTGTCACTGAAGCTTTCTTT. The entire variable domain, with the rest obtained from reference TRBV28 and TRBJ1-1, is as follows: DVKVTQSSRYLVKRTGEKVFLECVQDMDHENMFWYRQDPGLGLRLIYFSYDVKMKEKGDIPEGYSVSREKKERFSLILESASTNQTSMYLCASSLSLTGVTEAFFGQGTRLTVV.

V and J are TRBV28 and TRBJ2-1; 8 bases are a match to TRBD2. The CDR3 contains 13 residues. Trimming at V came to 10 bases and at J to 0 bases, leaving 2 bases not matched to a gene. Germline V lookup: CDR1 MDHEN, CDR2 SYDVKM. CDR3: CATGGASYNEQFF. The CDR3 DNA sequence: TGTGCCACCGGGGGGGCCTCCTACAATGAGCAGTTCTTC.

This clone was counted once. One end of the junction does not line up with germline, which may come from a read error. The rearrangement links TRBV15 to TRBJ1-5; no clear D gene. Germline CDR1 LNHNV, CDR2 YYDKDF (reference sequence). This CDR3 spans 14 amino acids. CDR3 protein: CASSVGGYNQPQHF. CDR3 DNA sequence: TGTGCCAGCAGCGTAGGAGGTTACAATCAGCCCCAGCATTTT.

The gene calls are TRBV3-1 (or the pseudogene TRBV3-2) and TRBJ1-6; no firm D call. The V gene's germline CDR1 is LGHDT and CDR2 YNNKEL (reference sequence). V was clipped by 4 bases and J by 15 bases, with 16 bases between them. The CDR3 extends over 13 amino acids. The CDR3, as DNA: TGTGCCAGCAGCCCAAGCTCGGCGGGTCTCCTCCACTTT. It encodes CASSPSSAGLLHF.

The chain couples TRBV5-8 to TRBJ2-1, with TRBD2 matching over 9 bases. The germline CDR1 and CDR2 sequences are SGHTS and YDEGEE. The CDR3 consists of 15 residues. J lost 7 bases, V lost 2 bases, and 7 bases had no gene match. As DNA, the CDR3 is TGTGCCAGCAGCTTCTGGGCGGGGGGGCCAAATGAGCAGTTCTTC. Its translation: CASSFWAGGPNEQFF.

The chain carries TRBV12-3 or TRBV12-4 and TRBJ1-4; D possibly corresponds to TRBD1 (5 bases). The CDR3 length is 13 residues. Deletions cut 6 bases from V and 6 bases from J, with 11 bases between. CDR3 sequence reads: CASRRGVYEKLFF. CDR3 nucleotide sequence: TGTGCCAGCAGACGGGGGGTATATGAAAAACTGTTTTTT.

This clone came up once. This chain joins TRBV28 and TRBJ2-7; D not resolved. The germline V gene encodes CDR1 MDHEN and CDR2 SYDVKM. The V end lost 4 bases, the J end lost 3 bases, and 10 bases lay between the germline ends. The CDR3 is 13 residues long. CDR3 sequence reads: CASSSGSRYEQYF. As DNA, the CDR3 is TGTGCCAGCAGTTCCGGGTCCCGCTACGAGCAGTACTTC.

The chain carries TRBV5-1 and TRBJ2-2, with D tentatively TRBD1 (5 bases). Germline loops: CDR1 SGHRS, CDR2 YFSETQ. The CDR3 covers 15 residues. V gave up 0 bases and J gave up 6 bases, with 12 bases separating them. The chain's CDR3 is CASSLADSRAGELFF. The CDR3 DNA reads as TGCGCCAGCAGCTTGGCCGACAGTCGGGCCGGGGAGCTGTTTTTT.

The chain links TRBV9 to TRBJ1-6; the match to TRBD1 covers 10 bases. This CDR3 contains 16 residues. CDR1 is SGDLS and CDR2 is YYNGEE in the germline V gene. Germline trimming cut 0 bases from V and 8 bases from J; bases unmatched to any gene: 5. The CDR3 reads CASSVGDRGGDSPLHF. The CDR3 nucleotides read TGTGCCAGCAGCGTAGGGGACAGGGGAGGGGATTCACCCCTCCACTTT.

J is TRBJ2-1 and V is TRBV9; 15 nucleotides align to TRBD2. Trimming at V came to 2 bases and at J to 3 bases, leaving 6 bases not matched to a gene. This CDR3 is built from 18 residues. Germline V gene data show CDR1 as SGDLS and CDR2 as YYNGEE. The CDR3 protein is CASSVKGLAGGNYNEQFF. CDR3 DNA: TGTGCCAGCAGCGTCAAAGGACTAGCGGGGGGGAACTACAATGAGCAGTTCTTC.